A selection of T cell receptor beta chains follows, all from one sample in a study of T cells in Graves' hyperthyroidism and ophthalmopathy. TCRdb analysed the multiplex PCR reads with MiXCR anew, one entry per CDR3 protein. The sample includes around 400,000 distinct CDR3 sequences, 20% to 25% of them seen just once. Sequencing input: blood. All receptors derive from a man aged 50-60 years with Graves' hyperthyroidism. The CDR3 runs from the conserved cysteine through the conserved F or W. D genes are given only for firm matches. Clone size appears in some rows only: once, few, many, or a class for an expanded clone.

V	D	size	J	DNA	CDR3
TRBV7-3	.	many	TRBJ1-1	TGTGCCAGCAGCGGGGGTCCGGGAACTGAAGCTTTCTTT	CASSGGPGTEAFF
TRBV29-1	.	few	TRBJ1-1	TGCAGCGTTGAGGCAGGATGGAACACTGAAGCTTTCTTT	CSVEAGWNTEAFF
TRBV30	.	.	TRBJ2-6	TGTGCCTGGAGTGGCCCCGGGGCCAACGTCCTGACTTTC	CAWSGPGANVLTF
TRBV7-2	.	many	TRBJ2-5	TGTGCCAGCAGCTTAGTCCCAGGCAGGGGTGCCCAAGAGACCCAGTACTTC	CASSLVPGRGAQETQYF
TRBV11-1	.	.	TRBJ2-7	TGTGCCAGCAGCTTAGACCAGCACTACGAGCAGTACTTC	CASSLDQHYEQYF
TRBV27	TRBD2	.	TRBJ2-7	TGTGCCAGCAGTTTATCTTTTAGCGGGAATTACGAGCAGTACTTC	CASSLSFSGNYEQYF
TRBV11-2	.	many	TRBJ1-1	TGTGCCAGCAGCCCCGGACACACTGAAGCTTTCTTT	CASSPGHTEAFF
TRBV6-2/TRBV6-3	TRBD2	few	TRBJ2-5	TGTGCCAGCAGCTCCCCCAATATTCTAGCGGGAGGGGTCCAAGAGACCCAGTACTTC	CASSSPNILAGGVQETQYF
TRBV6-1	.	few	TRBJ2-5	TGTGCCAGCAGATCACGACAGGAAGAGACCCAGTACTTC	CASRSRQEETQYF
TRBV10-2	TRBD1	.	TRBJ1-1	TGCGCCACCGAAATCGGGACAGGCGGGGGCACTGAAGCTTTCTTT	CATEIGTGGGTEAFF
TRBV11-3	.	many	TRBJ2-2	TGTGCCAGCAGCTTAGGAGTCGGGACAACCGGGGAGCTGTTTTTT	CASSLGVGTTGELFF
TRBV29-1	.	.	TRBJ2-1	TGCAGCGTTGATTCGGACAGAAGCTCCTACAATGAGCAGTTCTTC	CSVDSDRSSYNEQFF
TRBV9	.	few	TRBJ2-5	TGTGCCAGCAGCGTAGTAGGATCTCAGACCCAGTACTTC	CASSVVGSQTQYF
TRBV20-1	TRBD2	.	TRBJ2-2	TGCAGTGCTAGAGATGGACTAGCGGGGAACACCGGGGAGCTGTTTTTT	CSARDGLAGNTGELFF
TRBV12-3/TRBV12-4	.	few	TRBJ1-1	TGTGCCAGCAGTTATTACAGGGCGAACACTGAAGCTTTCTTT	CASSYYRANTEAFF